Listed here are 18 T cell receptor beta chains from one sample, sequenced in a study of blood T cell repertoires in COVID-19. Clones were read by immunoSEQ multiplex PCR, and TCRdb kept only the in-frame ones, dropping some. The sample includes some 270,000 clones, 80% to 85% of them seen just once. The source material was PBMCs or T cells enriched from blood (not recorded which). The receptor set was obtained from a man in his fifties who had recovered from COVID-19.

In this sample, this clone turned up once. The CDR3 protein is CASSNSEDRVGAFF. DNA of the CDR3: TGTGCCAGCAGCAACTCCGAGGACAGGGTGGGAGCTTTCTTT. The chain links TRBV9 to TRBJ1-1; TRBD1 matches at 8 bases. V shed 4 bases, J shed 10 bases, and the junction held 12 bases outside the gene matches. The V gene's germline CDR1 is SGDLS and CDR2 YYNGEE. The CDR3 spans 14 residues. Full variable domain (remainder filled in from reference TRBV9 and TRBJ1-1): DSGVTQTPKHLITATGQRVTLRCSPRSGDLSVYWYQQSLDQGLQFLIQYYNGEERAKGNILERFSAQQFPDLHSELNLSSLELGDSALYFCASSNSEDRVGAFFGQGTRLTVV.

The chain employs TRBV7-9 and TRBJ1-2; 7 nucleotides match TRBD1. CDR1 and CDR2 from the germline V gene are SEHNR and FQNEAQ (reference sequence). This CDR3 is built from 15 residues. Trimming removed 4 bases from V and 4 bases from J; junction bases left unmatched: 9. In DNA, the CDR3 is TGTGCCAGCAGCTCTTCGGACAGGTCTATCTATGGCTACACCTTC. It is translated as CASSSSDRSIYGYTF. Using reference TRBV7-9 and TRBJ1-2 for the parts outside the CDR3, the full variable domain is DTGVSQNPRHKITKRGQNVTFRCDPISEHNRLYWYRQTLGQGPEFLTYFQNEAQLEKSRLLSDRFSAERPKGSFSTLEIQRTEQGDSAMYLCASSSSDRSIYGYTFGSGTRLTVV.

The V call is TRBV6-5, the J call TRBJ2-4; tentative D call: TRBD2 (7 bases). Germline CDR1 reads MNHEY; CDR2 reads SVGAGI. Trimming stripped 8 bases from V and 8 bases from J, with 16 bases between. This CDR3 has 13 amino acids. CDR3 protein: CASGEGGGYIQYF. The CDR3 coding sequence is TGTGCCAGCGGCGAGGGAGGGGGGTACATTCAGTACTTC.

The chain combines TRBV18 with TRBJ2-7; TRBD2 aligns across 15 bases. CDR1 is KGHSH, CDR2 LQKENI, per germline. With 0 bases clipped from V and 2 bases from J, the junction kept 11 bases outside the gene matches. The CDR3 sequence is 20 residues long. In DNA, the CDR3 is TGTGCCAGCTCACCACCCGGACTAGCGGGAGGGCCGACGGCAACCTACGAGCAGTACTTC. Residues: CASSPPGLAGGPTATYEQYF. Together with reference TRBV18 and TRBJ2-7, the CDR3 gives the full variable domain: NAGVMQNPRHLVRRRGQEARLRCSPMKGHSHVYWYRQLPEEGLKFMVYLQKENIIDESGMPKERFSAEFPKEGPSILRIQQVVRGDSAAYFCASSPPGLAGGPTATYEQYFGPGTRLTVT.

The chain joins TRBV28 to TRBJ2-3; the match to TRBD2 covers 8 bases. The CDR3 extends over 16 amino acids. V lost 3 bases to trimming and J lost 0 bases; unmatched junction nucleotides: 5. Germline V gene lookup returns CDR1 MDHEN and CDR2 SYDVKM. The CDR3, as DNA: TGTGCCAGCAGTTTCAGCGGGAGATCGAGCACAGATACGCAGTATTTT. It translates to CASSFSGRSSTDTQYF.

The rearrangement uses TRBV6-6 and TRBJ1-3; tentative D call: TRBD1 (6 bases). The V and J ends lost 2 bases and 0 bases respectively, with 11 bases between them. Germline V gene sequence: CDR1 MNHNY, CDR2 SVGAGI (reference sequence). This CDR3 spans 16 amino acids. CDR3 sequence: CASSYRQVNSGNTIYF. DNA of the CDR3: TGTGCCAGCAGTTACAGACAGGTGAACTCTGGAAACACCATATATTTT.

Only a few counts were recorded for this clone. The chain recombines TRBV30 with TRBJ1-4; 9 positions agree with TRBD1. This CDR3 contains 16 residues. V shed 6 bases and J 7 bases; nucleotides not matched to a gene: 15. Germline V gene lookup returns CDR1 GTSNPN and CDR2 SVGIG (reference sequence). CDR3 nucleotides: TGTGCCTGCCAAGCGGGCAACAGGGGGCCGGGTGAAAAACTGTTTTTT. The encoded protein is CACQAGNRGPGEKLFF.

This chain links TRBV4-2 with TRBJ2-1, with 9 bases matching TRBD2. The length of the CDR3 is 16 residues. V lost 1 base to trimming and J lost 2 bases; unmatched junction nucleotides: 3. Germline V gene lookup returns CDR1 LGHNA and CDR2 YNFKEQ. The CDR3 reads CASSQVGGGAYNEQFF. In nucleotides, the CDR3 is TGTGCCAGCAGCCAAGTCGGCGGGGGGGCCTACAATGAGCAGTTCTTC.

This clone is a singleton in its sample. This chain links TRBV19 with TRBJ2-7; 9 nucleotides line up with TRBD1. Per the germline V gene, CDR1 is LNHDA and CDR2 is SQIVND (reference sequence). The CDR3 runs to 15 residues. V shed 7 bases and J 5 bases; nucleotides not matched to a gene: 12. CDR3 protein: CASTNAGTGSDEQYF. CDR3 DNA: TGTGCCAGTACCAACGCCGGGACAGGGTCCGACGAGCAGTACTTC.

The rearrangement links TRBV24-1 to TRBJ2-3; 8 nucleotides align to TRBD2. The CDR3 contains 17 residues. Trimming at V came to 3 bases and at J to 0 bases, leaving 7 bases not matched to a gene. CDR1 and CDR2 (germline): KGHDR, SFDVKD. This CDR3 reads CATSDSGSLVSTDTQYF. The CDR3 nucleotides are TGTGCCACCAGTGATAGCGGGAGTTTGGTTAGCACAGATACGCAGTATTTT.

This clone was recorded a few times. Other DNA sequences of this sample code for an identical CDR3. The chain couples TRBV15 to TRBJ2-2; a weak D match, TRBD2 (5 bases). Germline V gene data show CDR1 as LNHNV and CDR2 as YYDKDF (reference sequence). The CDR3 is 12 amino acids. The ends were cut back, 5 bases at V and 5 bases at J, with 6 bases in the middle. CDR3 in amino acids: CATSRGTGELFF. CDR3 in DNA: TGTGCCACCAGCCGGGGTACCGGGGAGCTGTTTTTT.

CDR3 coding DNA: TGTGCCAGCAGTGGGCAGTATACGCAGTATTTT. Amino acid sequence: CASSGQYTQYF. V usage is TRBV2 and J usage is TRBJ2-3; D gene unclear. The V gene lost 4 bases and the J gene lost 7 bases, with 6 bases spanning the gap. Germline values: CDR1 SNHLY, CDR2 FYNNEI. The CDR3 spans 11 residues.

The J gene is TRBJ1-1, the V gene TRBV27; 7 bases agree with TRBD1. The CDR3 totals 15 residues. The J segment lost 5 bases and the V segment lost 3 bases, leaving 9 bases of the junction unmatched. Germline V gives CDR1 MNHEY, CDR2 SMNVEV (reference sequence). For the CDR3, the DNA is TGTGCCAGCAGTTTTTCACAGGGGCGACGTACTGAAGCTTTCTTT. This encodes CASSFSQGRRTEAFF.

This chain links TRBV5-8 with TRBJ2-3, with a possible D match to TRBD1 (6 bases). Germline assignment: CDR1 SGHTS and CDR2 YDEGEE. There are 16 residues in the CDR3. V was shortened by 1 base and J by 0 bases, with 12 bases between the two germline ends. CDR3 protein: CASSLQQGGSTDTQYF. The CDR3 coding sequence is TGTGCCAGCAGCTTGCAACAGGGTGGGAGCACAGATACGCAGTATTTT.

CDR3 in amino acids: CASSLARGGGELFF. CDR3 bases: TGCGCCAGCAGCTTGGCTCGGGGGGGCGGGGAGCTGTTTTTT. This chain links TRBV5-1 with TRBJ2-2, with 8 positions matching TRBD2. The germline V gene has CDR1 SGHRS and CDR2 YFSETQ. The CDR3 consists of 14 residues. The ends lost 0 bases at V and 7 bases at J; junction bases unmatched: 2.

V gene TRBV5-1 combines with J gene TRBJ1-2; D not resolved. V lost 4 bases and J 2 bases, leaving 9 bases between the germline ends. This CDR3 contains 13 residues. Germline V gene sequence: CDR1 SGHRS, CDR2 YFSETQ. This CDR3 is CASSELGNYGYTF. The CDR3 nucleotides are TGCGCCAGCAGCGAGTTGGGCAACTATGGCTACACCTTC.

The chain combines TRBV13 with TRBJ1-2, with D possibly being TRBD1 (6 bases). This CDR3 spans 14 amino acids. V lost 3 bases and J 6 bases, leaving 14 bases between the germline ends. CDR1 is PRHDT and CDR2 is FYEKMQ in the germline V gene (reference sequence). CDR3 protein: CASSFRTDSHGYTF. CDR3 nucleotide sequence: TGTGCCAGCAGCTTTAGGACAGATAGCCATGGCTACACCTTC.

This chain links TRBV10-3 with TRBJ1-5; TRBD1 matches at 9 bases. There are 14 residues in the CDR3. Germline V gives CDR1 ENHRY, CDR2 SYGVKD. The V segment lost 6 bases and the J segment 4 bases; nucleotides outside the gene matches: 4. The CDR3 sequence is CAISFDRGNQPQHF. The CDR3 nucleotides are TGTGCCATCAGCTTCGACAGGGGGAATCAGCCCCAGCATTTT.